This entry lists 11 T cell receptor beta chains sequenced from one sample in a study of blood T cell repertoires in COVID-19. Only in-frame clones appear in the TCRdb table, and some are missing; sequencing was by immunoSEQ multiplex PCR. The table records around 210,000 clones, approximately 85% of them present only once. The sequenced sample consisted of peripheral blood. These receptors all come from a man aged 45 to 65 with COVID-19, enrolled during active disease.

This chain links TRBV5-8 with TRBJ1-5; tentatively, D is TRBD1 (5 bases). This CDR3 region has 17 residues. Between the trimmed V and J ends, which lost 2 bases and 3 bases, there was a span of 18 bases. Germline assignment: CDR1 SGHTS and CDR2 YDEGEE. The CDR3, as DNA: TGTGCCAGCAGCTTCATTTTGTCGGGGGTTAACAATCAGCCCCAGCATTTT. Translating it yields CASSFILSGVNNQPQHF.

The chain links TRBV27 to TRBJ1-6, with TRBD1 identical over 9 bases. CDR1 is MNHEY and CDR2 is SMNVEV in the germline V gene (reference sequence). V was clipped by 4 bases and J by 11 bases; unmatched bases: 9. The CDR3 consists of 15 residues. The CDR3 DNA reads as TGTGCCAGCAGTTGGGGAGGACAGGGGCTAGCACCCCTCCACTTT. Its protein is CASSWGGQGLAPLHF.

The chain employs TRBV6-5 and TRBJ1-6, with TRBD1 as a possible D gene (6 bases). V was cut by 1 base and J by 5 bases, with 12 bases left in between. Germline CDR1 reads MNHEY; CDR2 reads SVGAGI. The CDR3 contains 16 residues. The CDR3 here is CASSYWAGDHNSPLHF. CDR3 DNA sequence: TGTGCCAGCAGTTACTGGGCAGGGGATCATAATTCACCCCTCCACTTT.

This chain uses TRBV9 with TRBJ2-2; 14 bases map to TRBD2. The CDR3 spans 19 residues. V was clipped by 3 bases and J by 2 bases; unmatched bases: 9. Germline values: CDR1 SGDLS, CDR2 YYNGEE. The DNA for the CDR3 is TGTGCCAGCAGCGCGCGCGGGACTAGCGGGGGCTTAAACACCGGGGAGCTGTTTTTT. Translating it yields CASSARGTSGGLNTGELFF.

The rearrangement links TRBV30 to TRBJ1-6, with D tentatively TRBD1 (5 bases). V shed 0 bases and J shed 15 bases, with 15 bases lying between them. From germline, CDR1 is GTSNPN and CDR2 SVGIG (reference sequence). The CDR3 sequence is 13 residues long. The CDR3 is CAWSVRQPEVLHF. Written as DNA, the CDR3 is TGTGCCTGGAGTGTCAGACAGCCTGAAGTCCTCCACTTT.

This chain joins TRBV28 and TRBJ2-2, with a weak D call TRBD2 (6 bases). V was cut by 10 bases and J by 0 bases, with 12 bases left in between. This CDR3 has 14 residues. The germline V gene has CDR1 MDHEN and CDR2 SYDVKM. DNA for the CDR3: TGTGCCACCCTGGAGGGGTCGAACACCGGGGAGCTGTTTTTT. Translated: CATLEGSNTGELFF.

This chain connects TRBV30 to TRBJ2-3, with D possibly being TRBD1 (8 bases). Germline CDR1 reads GTSNPN; CDR2 reads SVGIG (reference sequence). V lost 0 bases and J 6 bases, leaving 10 bases between the germline ends. This CDR3 has 13 residues. The CDR3 sequence: CAWSVQGGDTQYF. In DNA, the CDR3 is TGTGCCTGGAGTGTACAGGGGGGGGATACGCAGTATTTT. The whole variable domain, filled in from reference TRBV30 and TRBJ2-3, reads SQTIHQWPATLVQPVGSPLSLECTVEGTSNPNLYWYRQAAGRGLQLLFYSVGIGQISSEVPQNLSASRPQDRQFILSSKKLLLSDSGFYLCAWSVQGGDTQYFGPGTRLTVL.

This chain joins TRBV4-2 and TRBJ2-5; 11 positions match TRBD2. The CDR3 is 20 amino acids. CDR1 LGHNA and CDR2 YNFKEQ come from the germline V gene. V lost 0 bases to trimming and J lost 2 bases; unmatched junction nucleotides: 14. The CDR3 sequence is CASSQDLTSGGPFAQETQYF. CDR3 DNA: TGTGCCAGCAGCCAAGATTTAACTAGCGGGGGCCCCTTTGCACAAGAGACCCAGTACTTC.

This clone has just a few counts. The V and J genes are TRBV29-1 and TRBJ2-7, with 10 bases that match TRBD1. The CDR3 is made up of 12 amino acids. With 7 bases clipped from V and 4 bases from J, the junction kept 4 bases outside the gene matches. Germline values: CDR1 SQVTM, CDR2 ANQGSEA. The CDR3 spells CSAGQGRYEQYF. DNA of the CDR3: TGCAGCGCGGGACAGGGGAGGTACGAGCAGTACTTC.

This clone turned up a few times. V and J are TRBV6-2 or TRBV6-3 and TRBJ1-1; 7 bases line up with TRBD1. J was trimmed by 1 base and V by 1 base; bases with no gene match: 9. The CDR3 has 17 residues. Germline CDR1 is MNHEY and CDR2 is SVGEGT. For the CDR3, the DNA is TGTGCCAGCAGTTACTTTTCGACAGGGAATAAGAACACTGAAGCTTTCTTT. Translating gives CASSYFSTGNKNTEAFF.

The chain employs TRBV11-2 and TRBJ1-1; 9 nucleotides match TRBD1. The CDR3 spans 14 residues. The germline gives CDR1 SGHAT, CDR2 FQNNGV. The trim removed 5 bases at V and 4 bases at J, leaving 5 bases unmatched. The CDR3 region is CASSQQGAGTEAFF. For the CDR3, the DNA is TGTGCCAGCAGCCAACAGGGGGCGGGCACTGAAGCTTTCTTT.